Listed here are 19 T cell receptor beta chains from one sample, sequenced in a study of blood T cell repertoires in COVID-19. Sequencing used immunoSEQ multiplex PCR; TCRdb keeps in-frame clones, though not all of them. Of some 78,000 clones listed, nearly 90% are singletons. The sequenced sample was peripheral blood. Receptors originate from a woman aged 80 or older with active or convalescent COVID-19.

The J gene is TRBJ2-1, the V gene TRBV19; 8 bases map to TRBD2. The germline V gene has CDR1 LNHDA and CDR2 SQIVND (reference sequence). V lost 6 bases to trimming and J lost 8 bases; unmatched junction nucleotides: 12. The CDR3 covers 15 residues. The CDR3 bases are TGTGCCAGTAGAGTCGGTAGCGGGAAGGGATATGAGCAGTTCTTC. Residues: CASRVGSGKGYEQFF. Together with reference TRBV19 and TRBJ2-1, the CDR3 gives the full variable domain: DGGITQSPKYLFRKEGQNVTLSCEQNLNHDAMYWYRQDPGQGLRLIYYSQIVNDFQKGDIAEGYSVSREKKESFPLTVTSAQKNPTAFYLCASRVGSGKGYEQFFGPGTRLTVL.

This chain connects TRBV7-3 to TRBJ2-6; weak D call: TRBD1 (5 bases). CDR1 is SGHTA and CDR2 is FQGTGA in the germline V gene. The CDR3 spans 15 residues. V lost 3 bases and J lost 3, with 9 bases in between. CDR3 sequence reads: CASSLAGFGANVLTF. CDR3 in DNA: TGTGCCAGCAGCTTGGCAGGGTTTGGGGCCAACGTCCTGACTTTC.

This sequence joins TRBV3-1 (or the pseudogene TRBV3-2) and TRBJ2-1; 7 nucleotides align to TRBD2. This CDR3 is built from 15 residues. Trimming removed 3 bases from V and 6 bases from J; junction bases left unmatched: 8. Germline V gene data show CDR1 as LGHDT and CDR2 as YNNKEL (reference sequence). CDR3 in DNA: TGTGCCAGCAGCCATGACCCATCGGGGGGCAATGAGCAGTTCTTC. Its translation: CASSHDPSGGNEQFF.

This rearrangement joins TRBV9 to TRBJ2-2; no clear D. CDR1 is SGDLS and CDR2 is YYNGEE in the germline V gene. The V end was cut by 0 bases, the J end by 8 bases, with 14 bases between. This CDR3 has 15 amino acids. CDR3 sequence: CASSVEEGTKGELFF. In nucleotides, the CDR3 is TGTGCCAGCAGCGTAGAGGAAGGAACTAAGGGGGAGCTGTTTTTT.

The chain uses TRBV7-6 and TRBJ2-3, with 8 positions matching TRBD2. Germline-derived CDR1 and CDR2 are SGHVS and FNYEAQ. This CDR3 contains 16 residues. V was pared by 5 bases and J by 2 bases, with 9 bases of the junction left unmatched. The CDR3 is CASSPLVSGNTDTQYF. In nucleotides, the CDR3 is TGTGCCAGCAGCCCCCTAGTTAGCGGGAACACAGATACGCAGTATTTT.

The V and J genes are TRBV14 and TRBJ1-2; D unclear. Germline V gene data show CDR1 as SGHDN and CDR2 as FVKESK. This CDR3 comprises 14 residues. Trimming removed 6 bases at V and 2 bases at J, with 13 bases between. The CDR3 loop is CASRPTGENYGYTF. DNA of the CDR3: TGTGCCAGCAGGCCGACCGGGGAGAACTATGGCTACACCTTC.

The chain links TRBV7-6 to TRBJ2-2, with 9 nucleotides matching TRBD1. V was clipped by 4 bases and J by 1 base; unmatched bases: 7. The CDR3 is 17 amino acids. Germline CDR1 reads SGHVS; CDR2 reads FNYEAQ. The CDR3 loop is CASSSWTGARNTGELFF. CDR3 DNA sequence: TGTGCCAGCAGCTCATGGACAGGGGCGAGGAACACCGGGGAGCTGTTTTTT. Full variable domain (rest looked up from reference TRBV7-6 and TRBJ2-2): GAGVSQSPRYKVTKRGQDVALRCDPISGHVSLYWYRQALGQGPEFLTYFNYEAQQDKSGLPNDRFSAERPEGSISTLTIQRTEQRDSAMYRCASSSWTGARNTGELFFGEGSRLTVL.

V is TRBV29-1 and J is TRBJ2-3; D uncertain. The CDR3 consists of 11 residues. Germline CDR1 is SQVTM and CDR2 is ANQGSEA. DNA for the CDR3: TGCAGAATTACCCTTCGGGATACGCAGTATTTT. As protein: CRITLRDTQYF.

The rearrangement links TRBV29-1 to TRBJ2-4; 8 bases map to TRBD2. Germline-derived CDR1 and CDR2 are SQVTM and ANQGSEA. J lost 0 bases, V lost 7 bases, and 20 bases had no gene match. CDR3 length equals 19 residues. Here the CDR3 DNA reads TGCAGCGCGCGGGAGGTGGGGGGCCTGGGGCTGACAGCCAAAAACATTCAGTACTTC. Translation: CSAREVGGLGLTAKNIQYF.

This chain uses TRBV28 with TRBJ1-1, with D possibly TRBD1 on 5 matching bases. The germline V gene encodes CDR1 MDHEN and CDR2 SYDVKM. The CDR3 consists of 15 residues. The V and J ends lost 3 bases and 1 base respectively, with 12 bases between them. The DNA of the CDR3 is TGTGCCAGCAGTTTGGCAGGGCTGGGGAACACTGAAGCTTTCTTT. This sequence encodes CASSLAGLGNTEAFF.

CDR3 sequence: CASSDQGATGELFF. The CDR3 coding sequence is TGTGCCAGCAGTGATCAGGGGGCAACCGGGGAGCTGTTTTTT. V is TRBV6-4 and J is TRBJ2-2; 8 bases align to TRBD1. The V and J ends lost 3 bases and 5 bases, in that order; junction bases with no gene match: 2. Germline CDR1 is MRHNA and CDR2 is SNTAGT. The CDR3 consists of 14 residues.

V usage is TRBV6-2 or TRBV6-3 and J usage is TRBJ1-2, with D uncertain. V gave up 6 bases and J gave up 11 bases, with 16 bases separating them. CDR1 and CDR2 (germline): MNHEY, SVGEGT. CDR3 size: 12 residues. CDR3 in amino acids: CASSPQDSGYTF. The CDR3, as DNA: TGTGCCAGCAGCCCGCAGGACTCGGGATACACCTTC.

V is TRBV4-1 and J is TRBJ2-3; 9 nucleotides line up with TRBD2. J gave up 5 bases and V 0 bases, and 9 bases lay outside the gene matches. This CDR3 spans 17 amino acids. The V gene's germline CDR1 is MGHRA and CDR2 YSYEKL. CDR3 sequence: CASSQDAVAGVKDTQYF. CDR3 nucleotide sequence: TGCGCCAGCAGCCAAGATGCGGTAGCGGGAGTAAAAGATACGCAGTATTTT.

This clone was picked up one time. The chain uses TRBV9 and TRBJ2-7; 8 bases agree with TRBD2. The CDR3 loop spans 14 amino acids. Trimming at V came to 3 bases and at J to 7 bases, leaving 9 bases not matched to a gene. Germline CDR1 SGDLS, CDR2 YYNGEE. CDR3 bases: TGTGCCAGCAGCGCCCGAGCGGGAGCGAGGGAGCAGTACTTC. It translates to CASSARAGAREQYF. The whole variable domain, remainder taken from reference TRBV9 and TRBJ2-7, is DSGVTQTPKHLITATGQRVTLRCSPRSGDLSVYWYQQSLDQGLQFLIQYYNGEERAKGNILERFSAQQFPDLHSELNLSSLELGDSALYFCASSARAGAREQYFGPGTRLTVT.

This chain uses TRBV25-1 with TRBJ2-1; D unclear. The germline V gene encodes CDR1 MGHDK and CDR2 SYGVNS. CDR3 length equals 13 residues. Trimming cost V 9 bases and J 3 bases, with 12 bases left between them. CDR3 amino acids: CASSRPGYNEQFF. Written as DNA, the CDR3 is TGTGCCAGTAGCAGACCCGGCTACAATGAGCAGTTCTTC.

This chain links TRBV7-5 with TRBJ1-5; TRBD1, as called in the table, went unchecked against the DNA. TRBV7-5 is a pseudogene segment. The CDR3 spans 16 residues. This CDR3 is CARSYQGDFGNQPQHF. CDR3 nucleotides: TGTGCCAGAAGCTATCAGGGGGATTTTGGCAATCAGCCCCAGCATTTT.

This rearrangement joins TRBV6-5 to TRBJ1-5; no definite D call. Trimming pared 6 bases from V and 3 bases from J, leaving 12 bases between. Germline V gene sequence: CDR1 MNHEY, CDR2 SVGAGI. The CDR3 loop spans 14 amino acids. In nucleotides, the CDR3 is TGTGCCAGCAGCCTAGGTAAGGTCAATCAGCCCCAGCATTTT. Protein: CASSLGKVNQPQHF.

The V and J genes are TRBV19 and TRBJ2-2; 8 nucleotides align to TRBD1. Germline values: CDR1 LNHDA, CDR2 SQIVND (reference sequence). This CDR3 has 13 amino acids. V lost 5 bases, J lost 6 bases, and 2 bases stayed unmatched. CDR3 nucleotides: TGTGCCAGTAGTGGACAGGGATCCGGGGAGCTGTTTTTT. This gives the protein CASSGQGSGELFF.

This chain links TRBV7-2 with TRBJ2-5; 10 nucleotides align to TRBD2. Germline CDR1 and CDR2: SGHTA and FQGNSA. Germline trimming cut 6 bases from V and 3 bases from J; bases unmatched to any gene: 7. The CDR3 loop spans 15 amino acids. The CDR3 is CASRPTLAGEETQYF. CDR3 DNA: TGTGCCAGCAGACCAACTCTAGCGGGGGAAGAGACCCAGTACTTC.